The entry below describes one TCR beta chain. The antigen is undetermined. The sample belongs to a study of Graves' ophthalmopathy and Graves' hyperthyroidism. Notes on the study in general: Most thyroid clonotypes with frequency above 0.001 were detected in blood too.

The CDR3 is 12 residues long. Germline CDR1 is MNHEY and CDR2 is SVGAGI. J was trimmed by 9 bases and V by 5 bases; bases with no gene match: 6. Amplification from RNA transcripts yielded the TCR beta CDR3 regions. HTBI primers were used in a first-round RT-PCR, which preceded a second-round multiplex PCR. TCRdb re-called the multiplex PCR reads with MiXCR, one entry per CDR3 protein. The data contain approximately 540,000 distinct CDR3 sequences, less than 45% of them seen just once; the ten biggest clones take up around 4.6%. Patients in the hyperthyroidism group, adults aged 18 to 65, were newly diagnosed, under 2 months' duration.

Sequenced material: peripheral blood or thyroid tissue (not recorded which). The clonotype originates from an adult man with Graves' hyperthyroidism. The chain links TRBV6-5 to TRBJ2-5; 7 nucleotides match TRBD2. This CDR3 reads CASSGEAGAQYF. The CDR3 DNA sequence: TGTGCCAGCAGTGGGGAGGCGGGGGCCCAGTACTTC.